This is a list of T cell receptor beta chains from one sample in a study of blood T cells in healthy people across ages. TCRdb redid the calling of the 5' RACE reads with MiXCR, one entry per CDR3 protein. This table has hundreds of thousands of distinct CDR3 sequences, around a quarter appearing once. These data were likewise used in another study, on T cells of mothers and their children.

The specimen sequenced was blood. The origin of the receptors is a boy between 10 and 17 years old in good health. Each CDR3 is given with its conserved first and last residue. A D gene is named only where the DNA matches it firmly. The listing skips clone size in some rows; elsewhere it reads once, few, many or a size class.

D gene: TRBD1; V gene: TRBV5-1; J gene: TRBJ2-7; clone size: .; CDR3 DNA: TGCGCCAGCAGCTGGTCGGACAGGGCCGGCGACGAGCAGTACTTC; CDR3 protein: CASSWSDRAGDEQYF
D gene: TRBD1; V gene: TRBV10-3; J gene: TRBJ2-7; clone size: .; CDR3 DNA: TGTGCCATCAAAGGGACAGGTGGCTCCTACGAGCAGTACTTC; CDR3 protein: CAIKGTGGSYEQYF
D gene: .; V gene: TRBV5-1; J gene: TRBJ1-1; clone size: .; CDR3 DNA: TGCGCCAGCAGCTTGGCCAGAGGTGGGCTGAACACTGAAGCTTTCTTT; CDR3 protein: CASSLARGGLNTEAFF
D gene: .; V gene: TRBV12-3/TRBV12-4; J gene: TRBJ1-2; clone size: .; CDR3 DNA: TGTGCCAGCACTCTACACGGATGGGGCTACACCTTC; CDR3 protein: CASTLHGWGYTF
D gene: .; V gene: TRBV29-1; J gene: TRBJ2-4; clone size: .; CDR3 DNA: TGCAGCGTTCTAGCGTGGGGGGCCAAAAACATTCAGTACTTC; CDR3 protein: CSVLAWGAKNIQYF
D gene: TRBD2; V gene: TRBV7-2; J gene: TRBJ2-1; clone size: few; CDR3 DNA: TGTGCCAGCAGCTCCCAAACTAGCGGGGGGGCCTATGAGCAGTTCTTC; CDR3 protein: CASSSQTSGGAYEQFF
D gene: .; V gene: TRBV4-2; J gene: TRBJ2-7; clone size: few; CDR3 DNA: TGTGCCAGCAGCCCTCGCGCGCGCGACCCCTACGAGCAGTACTTC; CDR3 protein: CASSPRARDPYEQYF
D gene: .; V gene: TRBV6-6; J gene: TRBJ2-6; clone size: .; CDR3 DNA: TGTGCCAACGAAAGGGCCCCTGGGGCCAACGTCCTGACTTTC; CDR3 protein: CANERAPGANVLTF
D gene: .; V gene: TRBV6-5; J gene: TRBJ2-1; clone size: few; CDR3 DNA: TGTGCCGGCAGTTACTCTCCCAGGACTCCCAGCTCCTACAATGAGCAGTTCTTC; CDR3 protein: CAGSYSPRTPSSYNEQFF
D gene: .; V gene: TRBV30; J gene: TRBJ1-1; clone size: .; CDR3 DNA: TGTGCCTGGACAGGGTTCGCCACTGAAGCTTTCTTT; CDR3 protein: CAWTGFATEAFF
D gene: .; V gene: TRBV10-3; J gene: TRBJ2-4; clone size: .; CDR3 DNA: TGTGCCATCAGTTCTTACCCAAGAATGGAAAACATTCAGTACTTC; CDR3 protein: CAISSYPRMENIQYF
D gene: TRBD2; V gene: TRBV12-3/TRBV12-4; J gene: TRBJ2-3; clone size: .; CDR3 DNA: TGTGCCAGCGGTAGCGGGGGGGCCGGAGATACGCAGTATTTT; CDR3 protein: CASGSGGAGDTQYF
D gene: .; V gene: TRBV3-1; J gene: TRBJ1-2; clone size: .; CDR3 DNA: TGTGCCAGCAGCCAAGCGCGGATTAGCTCCCAAGGCTACACCTTC; CDR3 protein: CASSQARISSQGYTF
D gene: TRBD1; V gene: TRBV4-1; J gene: TRBJ1-2; clone size: few; CDR3 DNA: TGCGCCAGCAGCCAAAGACAGGGAAGGGCCTATGGCTACACCTTC; CDR3 protein: CASSQRQGRAYGYTF
D gene: TRBD1; V gene: TRBV29-1; J gene: TRBJ2-4; clone size: few; CDR3 DNA: TGCAGCGCCAACAGGGGGGACAAAAACATTCAGTACTTC; CDR3 protein: CSANRGDKNIQYF
D gene: TRBD1; V gene: TRBV7-9; J gene: TRBJ2-6; clone size: few; CDR3 DNA: TGTGCCAGCAGCCCACCGGGACAGGGGGTGAGGGGGGCCAACGTCCTGACTTTC; CDR3 protein: CASSPPGQGVRGANVLTF
D gene: .; V gene: TRBV7-6; J gene: TRBJ1-4; clone size: few; CDR3 DNA: TGTGCCAGCAGCTTAGGAGGAACAGTGAGGGGTGAAAAACTGTTTTTT; CDR3 protein: CASSLGGTVRGEKLFF
D gene: .; V gene: TRBV6-5; J gene: TRBJ1-2; clone size: .; CDR3 DNA: TGTGCCAGCAGTTACGGGCAGGCAGGTGGCTACACCTTC; CDR3 protein: CASSYGQAGGYTF
D gene: .; V gene: TRBV7-9; J gene: TRBJ1-1; clone size: few; CDR3 DNA: TGTGCCAGCAGCTTAGTTGGGGTGAACACTGAAGCTTTCTTT; CDR3 protein: CASSLVGVNTEAFF
D gene: .; V gene: TRBV5-1; J gene: TRBJ2-7; clone size: .; CDR3 DNA: TGCGCCAGCAGCTCGAAACCGAGGGCCTACGAGCAGTACTTC; CDR3 protein: CASSSKPRAYEQYF
D gene: .; V gene: TRBV12-3/TRBV12-4; J gene: TRBJ1-4; clone size: .; CDR3 DNA: TGTGCCAGCAGCCCTGGGGGCAGGGCGACTAATGAAAAACTGTTTTTT; CDR3 protein: CASSPGGRATNEKLFF
D gene: TRBD1; V gene: TRBV28; J gene: TRBJ1-3; clone size: few; CDR3 DNA: TGTGCCAGCAGTCCCATCGTCCCGGACAGGATTGCTTCTGGAAACACCATATATTTT; CDR3 protein: CASSPIVPDRIASGNTIYF
D gene: .; V gene: TRBV9; J gene: TRBJ2-2; clone size: .; CDR3 DNA: TGTGCCAGCAGCGTAGGGGGGGCCAAGACCGGGGAGCTGTTTTTT; CDR3 protein: CASSVGGAKTGELFF
D gene: TRBD1; V gene: TRBV7-6; J gene: TRBJ2-3; clone size: .; CDR3 DNA: TGTGCCAGCAGCCAGGGCCAGGGGGAGCTTATGACAGATACGCAGTATTTT; CDR3 protein: CASSQGQGELMTDTQYF
D gene: TRBD2; V gene: TRBV7-3; J gene: TRBJ2-1; clone size: .; CDR3 DNA: TGTGCCAGCAGCCCAACTAGCGGGGAGCAGTTCTTC; CDR3 protein: CASSPTSGEQFF
D gene: .; V gene: TRBV3-1; J gene: TRBJ2-3; clone size: .; CDR3 DNA: TGTGCCAGCAGCCAATCGGAGCGGAGGAGCACAGATACGCAGTATTTT; CDR3 protein: CASSQSERRSTDTQYF
D gene: .; V gene: TRBV29-1; J gene: TRBJ1-1; clone size: few; CDR3 DNA: TGCAGCGGGGGGCTAGGGGGGAACACTGAAGCTTTCTTT; CDR3 protein: CSGGLGGNTEAFF
D gene: .; V gene: TRBV6-6; J gene: TRBJ2-2; clone size: few; CDR3 DNA: TGTGCCAGCAGGACTCCCCTGGGGGCCGGGGAGCTGTTTTTT; CDR3 protein: CASRTPLGAGELFF
D gene: .; V gene: TRBV18; J gene: TRBJ2-7; clone size: .; CDR3 DNA: TGTGCCAGCTCACCCCGTGTGGCCGAGCAGTACTTC; CDR3 protein: CASSPRVAEQYF
D gene: .; V gene: TRBV20-1; J gene: TRBJ2-5; clone size: .; CDR3 DNA: TGCAGTGCCACGGACGGGTCCCCCCCCGCGCCCCAGTACTTC; CDR3 protein: CSATDGSPPAPQYF
D gene: TRBD1; V gene: TRBV28; J gene: TRBJ2-7; clone size: .; CDR3 DNA: TGTGCCAGCAGAAGGGACAGGGGGCCTGGCGAGCAGTACTTC; CDR3 protein: CASRRDRGPGEQYF
D gene: TRBD1; V gene: TRBV29-1; J gene: TRBJ2-2; clone size: .; CDR3 DNA: TGCAGCGTTGAACCGACAGGGCCCGGGGAGCTGTTTTTT; CDR3 protein: CSVEPTGPGELFF
D gene: TRBD2; V gene: TRBV12-3/TRBV12-4; J gene: TRBJ2-7; clone size: .; CDR3 DNA: TGTGCCATCAGTGAGTCGGGGGGAGTGAACTACGAGCAGTACTTC; CDR3 protein: CAISESGGVNYEQYF
D gene: .; V gene: TRBV27; J gene: TRBJ1-4; clone size: once; CDR3 DNA: TGTGCCAGCAGTTTATCCTGGGGACTCAAGAATGAAAAACTGTTTTTT; CDR3 protein: CASSLSWGLKNEKLFF
D gene: .; V gene: TRBV15; J gene: TRBJ2-5; clone size: .; CDR3 DNA: TGTGCCACCAGCAGAGACGGGACGGGGGCGCGTGAGCAGTACTTC; CDR3 protein: CATSRDGTGAREQYF
D gene: TRBD1; V gene: TRBV2; J gene: TRBJ1-4; clone size: .; CDR3 DNA: TGTGCCAGCAGTGTTAACAGGGGGGCAACTAATGAAAAACTGTTTTTT; CDR3 protein: CASSVNRGATNEKLFF
D gene: TRBD1; V gene: TRBV7-9; J gene: TRBJ2-5; clone size: few; CDR3 DNA: TGTGCCAGCAGCCTCCGCAGAACAGGGGTCCGAGAGACCCAGTACTTC; CDR3 protein: CASSLRRTGVRETQYF
D gene: .; V gene: TRBV14; J gene: TRBJ2-3; clone size: .; CDR3 DNA: TGTGCCAGCAGCCAAGTGGGTCAGACCACAGATACGCAGTATTTT; CDR3 protein: CASSQVGQTTDTQYF
D gene: .; V gene: TRBV29-1; J gene: TRBJ1-4; clone size: few; CDR3 DNA: TGCAGCGTGCGGACGGCTGCAACTAATGAAAAACTGTTTTTT; CDR3 protein: CSVRTAATNEKLFF